The T cell receptor (beta chain) under discussion was sequenced for a study of CD8+CD57+ T cells in acquired aplastic anemia. Points from the study as a whole: Controls did not differ significantly from patients in CD8+ Simpson's diversity. Comparison of patients with controls identified around 28 shared CD8+ CDR3 sequences.

Worth noting for this clonotype: Its antigen is not identified.

Sequencing involved patients with CD8+CD57+ cell expansion previously shown by flow cytometry. This CDR3 has 11 amino acids. Germline CDR1 SGHTA, CDR2 FQGTGA. Trimming removed 8 bases at V and 9 bases at J, with 10 bases between. Template material for TCR beta VDJ and CDR3 profiling consisted of genomic DNA. TCRdb passed the reads through MiXCR, listing each CDR3 protein once. Of 210,000 or so distinct CDR3 sequences in the sample, over 40% were seen once. The TCR comes from a human donor with aplastic anemia. Sequenced material: sorted CD4+, CD8+, or CD8+CD57+ T cells (not recorded which) from PBMCs. This chain uses TRBV7-3 with TRBJ1-4; no definite D call. This CDR3 reads CASSPGKKLFF. CDR3 nucleotide sequence: TGTGCCAGCTCCCCCGGGAAAAAACTGTTTTTT.